This TCR beta chain was sequenced during a study of cytomegalovirus exposure and HLA in healthy donors. Study results and caveats: In a later analysis, specific HLA alleles were associated with 16,000 or so TCR beta sequences at a 0.05 false discovery rate. Usually a TCR sequence was rare, but some public TCRs were found in many donors. CMV antigen specificity was confirmed in vitro for three CMV-associated chains. High sensitivity and specificity were reportedly achieved when the classifier diagnosed cytomegalovirus status.

Germline V gene sequence: CDR1 SGHVS, CDR2 FQNEAQ. There are 12 residues in the CDR3. Trimming removed 6 bases from V and 10 bases from J; junction bases left unmatched: 8. Amplification used 60 Vbeta primers and 13 Jbeta primers. Profiling relied on immunoSEQ multiplex PCR, and the TCRdb table lists in-frame clones only, not all of them. The sample totals over 45,000 clones; its top ten clones hold 2.1%. Concerning this clone: Its matching antigen is unknown.

The rearrangement joins TRBV7-8 to TRBJ2-7, with TRBD1 matching over 8 bases. Specimen: PBMCs. This receptor was taken from a woman in her 40s in good health and CMV-seronegative. CDR3 loop: CASSSSGTGQYF. The CDR3 region has the DNA TGTGCCAGCAGTTCATCCGGGACAGGACAGTACTTC.